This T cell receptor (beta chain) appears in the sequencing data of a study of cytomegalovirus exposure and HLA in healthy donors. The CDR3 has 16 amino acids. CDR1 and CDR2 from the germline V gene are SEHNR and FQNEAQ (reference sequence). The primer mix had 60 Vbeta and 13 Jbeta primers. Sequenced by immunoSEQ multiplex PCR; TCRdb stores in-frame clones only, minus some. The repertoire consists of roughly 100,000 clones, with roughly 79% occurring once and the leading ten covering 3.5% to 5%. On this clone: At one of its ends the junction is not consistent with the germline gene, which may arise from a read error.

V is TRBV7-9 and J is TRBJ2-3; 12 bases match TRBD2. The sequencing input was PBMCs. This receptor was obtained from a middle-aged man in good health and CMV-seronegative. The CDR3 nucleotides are TGTACCAGCAGCTTCCTAGCGGGGGGGAACACAGATACGCAGTATTTT. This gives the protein CTSSFLAGGNTDTQYF.